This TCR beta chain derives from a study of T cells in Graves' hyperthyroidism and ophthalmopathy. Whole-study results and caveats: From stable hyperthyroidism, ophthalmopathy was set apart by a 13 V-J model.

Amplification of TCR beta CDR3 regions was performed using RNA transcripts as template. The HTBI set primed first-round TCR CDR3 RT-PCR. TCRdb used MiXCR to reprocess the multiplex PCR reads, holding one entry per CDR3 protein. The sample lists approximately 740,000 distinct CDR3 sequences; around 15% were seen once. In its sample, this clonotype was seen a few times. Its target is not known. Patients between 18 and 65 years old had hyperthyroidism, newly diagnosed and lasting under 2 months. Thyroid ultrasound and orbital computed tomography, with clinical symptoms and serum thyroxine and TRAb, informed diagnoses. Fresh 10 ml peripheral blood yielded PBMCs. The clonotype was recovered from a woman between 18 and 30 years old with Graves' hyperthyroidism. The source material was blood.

CDR3 amino acids: CANGDPSEYF. In DNA, the CDR3 is TGTGCCAACGGAGACCCGTCGGAGTACTTC. The chain recombines TRBV10-3 with TRBJ2-5; D is ambiguous. CDR1 and CDR2 (germline): ENHRY, SYGVKD. This CDR3 is 10 amino acids long. V dropped 10 bases and J dropped 12 bases, with 15 bases sitting between them.